These 5 T cell receptor beta chains were sequenced from one sample in a study of T cell repertoires in cytomegalovirus infection. Their antigens are not known. One entry per CDR3 protein, called by TCRdb with MiXCR from the reads. Here the sample spans about 480,000 distinct CDR3 sequences, around 30% being singletons. Material: cultured PBMCs, obtained from culture after CMV antigen stimulation. These receptor sequences come from a human donor in good health (CMV status not recorded). Some clones in this sample may be carry-over from other donors' samples.

This clonotype occurred a few times. J is TRBJ2-1 and V is TRBV7-2; D is undetermined. The length of the CDR3 is 15 residues. Per the germline V gene, CDR1 is SGHTA and CDR2 is FQGNSA. V was trimmed by 7 bases and J by 7 bases, leaving 20 bases between them. The CDR3 is CASTLRGSPMNEQFF. The CDR3 DNA follows: TGTGCCAGCACCCTAAGAGGCAGCCCAATGAATGAGCAGTTCTTC.

The rearrangement links TRBV28 to TRBJ2-5; possibly TRBD2 for D (6 bases). CDR3 length equals 15 residues. The germline V gene encodes CDR1 MDHEN and CDR2 SYDVKM. Trimming left V 5 bases short and J 1 base short, with 14 bases between. CDR3 in amino acids: CASSTGGTGQETQYF. In DNA, the CDR3 is TGTGCCAGCAGTACCGGCGGGACGGGCCAAGAGACCCAGTACTTC.

This chain uses TRBV5-4 with TRBJ2-5; D is unresolved. The germline V gene has CDR1 SGHNT and CDR2 YYREEE (reference sequence). The CDR3 consists of 13 residues. The ends were cut back, 1 base at V and 4 bases at J, with 8 bases in the middle. CDR3 region: CASSLSMGETQYF. CDR3 bases: TGTGCCAGCAGCTTGTCGATGGGAGAGACCCAGTACTTC.

The chain is built from TRBV9 and TRBJ2-1; D is possibly TRBD1 or TRBD2 (5 bases each). Germline V gene lookup returns CDR1 SGDLS and CDR2 YYNGEE. The CDR3 runs to 16 residues. V lost 8 bases to trimming and J lost 12 bases, with 30 bases between them. The CDR3 loop reads CARLSRGSVLYDGQFF. The CDR3 DNA reads TGTGCCAGACTCTCGAGGGGTAGCGTCCTATACGACGGGCAGTTCTTC.

The rearrangement links TRBV6-8 to TRBJ2-5, with D perhaps being TRBD1 or TRBD2 (6 bases each). Germline assignment: CDR1 MNHGY and CDR2 SAAAGT. This CDR3 spans 14 amino acids. Trimming shortened V by 6 bases and J by 4 bases, and 15 bases separated the two germline ends. Here the CDR3 DNA reads TGTGCCAGCAGCCCCCTAGGGGGGATAGAGACCCAGTACTTC. It encodes CASSPLGGIETQYF.